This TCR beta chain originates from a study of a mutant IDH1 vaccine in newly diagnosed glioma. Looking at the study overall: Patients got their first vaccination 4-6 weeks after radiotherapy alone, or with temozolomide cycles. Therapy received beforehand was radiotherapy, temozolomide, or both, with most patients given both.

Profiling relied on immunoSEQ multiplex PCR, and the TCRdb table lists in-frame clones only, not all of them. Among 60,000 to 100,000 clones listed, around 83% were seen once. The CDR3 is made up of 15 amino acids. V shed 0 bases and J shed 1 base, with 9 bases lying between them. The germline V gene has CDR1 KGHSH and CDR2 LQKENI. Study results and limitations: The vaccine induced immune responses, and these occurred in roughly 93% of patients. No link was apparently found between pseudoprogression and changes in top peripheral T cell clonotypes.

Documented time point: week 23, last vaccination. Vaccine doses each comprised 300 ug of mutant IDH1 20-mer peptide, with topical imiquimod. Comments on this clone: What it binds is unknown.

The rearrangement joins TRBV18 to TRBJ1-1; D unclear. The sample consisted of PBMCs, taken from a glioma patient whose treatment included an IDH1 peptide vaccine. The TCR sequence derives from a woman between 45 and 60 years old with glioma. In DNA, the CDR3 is TGTGCCAGCTCACCACCGAGCCCGGGGAACACTGAAGCTTTCTTT. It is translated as CASSPPSPGNTEAFF. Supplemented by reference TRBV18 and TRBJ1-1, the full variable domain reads NAGVMQNPRHLVRRRGQEARLRCSPMKGHSHVYWYRQLPEEGLKFMVYLQKENIIDESGMPKERFSAEFPKEGPSILRIQQVVRGDSAAYFCASSPPSPGNTEAFFGQGTRLTVV.